What follows is one T cell receptor (beta chain) and its context. Seattle patients were enrolled while actively infected and followed longitudinally. The data were taken from a study of blood T cell repertoires in COVID-19. TCRdb's copy holds only in-frame clones and misses some; the assay was immunoSEQ multiplex PCR. Of 300,000 to 450,000 clones listed, approximately 89% are singletons. V was clipped by 3 bases and J by 10 bases, with 16 bases between them. Germline-derived CDR1 and CDR2 are SEHNR and FQNEAQ (reference sequence). The CDR3 consists of 14 residues. The genes are TRBV7-9 and TRBJ2-4, with D possibly matching TRBD2 (5 bases). The source of this sequence is a woman in her twenties or thirties with COVID-19, enrolled during active disease. Sequenced sample: peripheral blood. The CDR3 here is CASSFPQGPGIQYF. CDR3 DNA: TGTGCCAGCAGCTTTCCCCAAGGTCCGGGGATTCAGTACTTC.